This entry lists 22 T cell receptor beta chains sequenced from one sample in a study of blood T cell repertoires in COVID-19. Sequencing used immunoSEQ multiplex PCR; TCRdb keeps in-frame clones, though not all of them. Of about 220,000 clones listed, around 84% are singletons. The material sequenced was peripheral blood. These receptors were taken from a woman aged 55-70 years who had recovered from COVID-19.

The chain has TRBV6-6 and TRBJ1-1; D is unresolved. Between the trimmed V and J ends, which lost 8 bases and 6 bases, there was a span of 13 bases. CDR1 and CDR2 from the germline V gene are MNHNY and SVGAGI (reference sequence). This CDR3 is 12 amino acids long. CDR3 in amino acids: CASVRESAEAFF. DNA of the CDR3: TGTGCCAGCGTTAGGGAGAGCGCTGAAGCTTTCTTT.

The rearrangement uses TRBV9 and TRBJ2-7, with 7 bases that match TRBD2. There are 14 residues in the CDR3. V lost 4 bases to trimming and J lost 0 bases; unmatched junction nucleotides: 4. Germline V gene sequence: CDR1 SGDLS, CDR2 YYNGEE. The CDR3 nucleotides read TGTGCCAGCAGCCCCGGGGGGAGCTCCTACGAGCAGTACTTC. It codes for CASSPGGSSYEQYF.

This chain links TRBV6-5 with TRBJ1-2; D is undetermined. Between the trimmed V and J ends, which lost 2 bases and 2 bases, there was a span of 6 bases. This CDR3 has 13 amino acids. Germline CDR1 MNHEY, CDR2 SVGAGI. The DNA for the CDR3 is TGTGCCAGCAGTTACGCGGGCAACTATGGCTACACCTTC. It yields the protein CASSYAGNYGYTF.

The chain employs TRBV7-8 and TRBJ2-3, with D perhaps TRBD2 (6 bases). The V gene lost 0 bases and the J gene lost 2 bases, with 12 bases spanning the gap. CDR1 is SGHVS and CDR2 is FQNEAQ in the germline V gene. The length of the CDR3 is 16 residues. The CDR3 DNA reads as TGTGCCAGCAGCTTAGCTGGGAGGCCGAACACAGATACGCAGTATTTT. Translating gives CASSLAGRPNTDTQYF.

The chain uses TRBV9 and TRBJ2-2; D not resolved. V lost 0 bases and J 1 base, leaving 4 bases between the germline ends. The CDR3 has 14 residues. CDR1 and CDR2 from the germline V gene are SGDLS and YYNGEE. The CDR3, as DNA: TGTGCCAGCAGCGTAGGGCAGAACACCGGGGAGCTGTTTTTT. It is translated as CASSVGQNTGELFF.

The chain uses TRBV7-9 and TRBJ1-4, with D perhaps TRBD1 (6 bases). Germline assignment: CDR1 SEHNR and CDR2 FQNEAQ (reference sequence). The CDR3 is 16 amino acids. V lost 2 bases and J 2 bases, leaving 12 bases between the germline ends. CDR3 sequence (DNA): TGTGCCAGCAGCTTAATGGGCAGGGGCACTAATGAAAAACTGTTTTTT. It translates to CASSLMGRGTNEKLFF.

The J gene is TRBJ1-1, the V gene TRBV7-2, with D possibly matching TRBD1 (5 bases). Germline loops: CDR1 SGHTA, CDR2 FQGNSA. This CDR3 has 13 amino acids. V dropped 3 bases and J dropped 5 bases, with 10 bases sitting between them. CDR3 in amino acids: CASSFPGGTEAFF. CDR3 sequence (DNA): TGTGCCAGCAGCTTCCCGGGGGGTACTGAAGCTTTCTTT.

The sample holds a few counts of this clone. The CDR3 loop reads CAWSGHSANQPQHF. CDR3 coding DNA: TGTGCCTGGAGTGGCCACAGTGCCAATCAGCCCCAGCATTTT. The chain couples TRBV30 to TRBJ1-5; D ambiguous. Germline V CDR1 and CDR2: GTSNPN, SVGIG (reference sequence). The V end was cut by 1 base, the J end by 3 bases, with 10 bases between. The CDR3 consists of 14 residues.

This clone has more than one count but fewer than ten. V usage is TRBV20-1 and J usage is TRBJ2-5; no clear D. Trimming stripped 7 bases from V and 7 bases from J, with 10 bases between. Germline V gene data show CDR1 as DFQATT and CDR2 as SNEGSKA (reference sequence). This CDR3 contains 10 residues. CDR3 in amino acids: CSVRVATQYF. In nucleotides, the CDR3 is TGCAGTGTCCGTGTGGCGACCCAGTACTTC.

This clone has more than one count but fewer than ten. The V call is TRBV7-6, the J call TRBJ2-7, with TRBD1 identical over 8 bases. Germline CDR1 is SGHVS and CDR2 is FNYEAQ. V lost 5 bases, J lost 7 bases, and 13 bases stayed unmatched. The length of the CDR3 is 15 residues. The CDR3 nucleotides read TGTGCCAGCAGCCCACCACTGGACAGGGCGAGGGAGCAGTACTTC. It specifies CASSPPLDRAREQYF.

The gene calls are TRBV27 and TRBJ1-2, with 8 bases matching TRBD1. The CDR3 runs 17 residues. Germline V gene lookup returns CDR1 MNHEY and CDR2 SMNVEV (reference sequence). The junction had 18 bases not matched to a gene; V was cut back by 9 bases and J by 3 bases. The CDR3 nucleotides are TGTGCCAGTAAGTTTGAACCCGGTGCAGGGGGCGACTATGGCTACACCTTC. It specifies CASKFEPGAGGDYGYTF.

This chain connects TRBV3-1 (or the pseudogene TRBV3-2) to TRBJ2-2; 9 bases align to TRBD2. There are 16 residues in the CDR3. Germline CDR1 and CDR2: LGHDT and YNNKEL (reference sequence). V lost 4 bases and J lost 5; bases outside the gene matches: 8. The CDR3 here is CASSLQRGARTGELFF. The CDR3 nucleotides are TGTGCCAGCAGCCTTCAGCGGGGGGCACGGACCGGGGAGCTGTTTTTT.

This chain joins TRBV9 and TRBJ2-3; 11 bases fit TRBD2. Germline V gene lookup returns CDR1 SGDLS and CDR2 YYNGEE. The CDR3 consists of 19 residues. The V gene end was trimmed by 2 bases and the J gene end by 0 bases; junction bases not matched to a gene: 11. The CDR3 spells CASSVSGGARGTSTDTQYF. CDR3 DNA sequence: TGTGCCAGCAGCGTTAGCGGGGGGGCCCGGGGAACTAGCACAGATACGCAGTATTTT.

There are a few counts of this clone. The V gene is TRBV9, the J gene TRBJ1-2; 9 bases are a match to TRBD1. This CDR3 is 12 amino acids long. V was clipped by 0 bases and J by 14 bases; unmatched bases: 5. Germline V gene sequence: CDR1 SGDLS, CDR2 YYNGEE. In DNA, the CDR3 is TGTGCCAGCAGCGTAGGGGACAGGGTTACAACCTTC. Protein sequence: CASSVGDRVTTF. The variable domain in full, with the rest retrieved from reference TRBV9 and TRBJ1-2, is DSGVTQTPKHLITATGQRVTLRCSPRSGDLSVYWYQQSLDQGLQFLIQYYNGEERAKGNILERFSAQQFPDLHSELNLSSLELGDSALYFCASSVGDRVTTFGSGTRLTVV.

The chain joins TRBV5-1 to TRBJ2-4; TRBD2 is a possible D gene (7 bases). Germline V gene lookup returns CDR1 SGHRS and CDR2 YFSETQ. The CDR3 contains 15 residues. Trimming took 5 bases from V and 7 from J, leaving 19 bases between them. This CDR3 reads CASRGGARSWNIQYF. The CDR3 DNA follows: TGCGCCAGCAGGGGGGGGGCGAGATCATGGAACATTCAGTACTTC.

A single count supports this clone. The V call is TRBV24-1, the J call TRBJ1-6; D not resolved. Trimming pared 12 bases from V and 5 bases from J, leaving 13 bases between. This CDR3 has 13 amino acids. In germline, CDR1 is KGHDR, CDR2 SFDVKD. CDR3 DNA sequence: TGTGCCCCTCCCCCAGGCAATAATTCACCCCTCCACTTT. It codes for CAPPPGNNSPLHF.

This clone came up once. The chain couples TRBV7-3 to TRBJ2-3; D is possibly TRBD2 (5 bases). V shed 4 bases and J shed 0 bases, with 8 bases lying between them. CDR1 and CDR2 (germline): SGHTA, FQGTGA. This CDR3 has 14 amino acids. DNA of the CDR3: TGTGCCAGCAGCTCCTCGGGGAGCACAGATACGCAGTATTTT. Its protein is CASSSSGSTDTQYF.

V is TRBV5-1 and J is TRBJ2-5, with TRBD2 matching over 9 bases. The ends lost 2 bases at V and 3 bases at J; junction bases unmatched: 2. Germline CDR1 reads SGHRS; CDR2 reads YFSETQ. CDR3 length: 14 amino acids. CDR3: CASSFERGEETQYF. CDR3 in DNA: TGCGCCAGCAGCTTCGAGCGGGGGGAAGAGACCCAGTACTTC.

In its sample, this clone was seen many times. V is TRBV4-2 and J is TRBJ1-6; no clear D gene. V was trimmed by 1 base and J by 10 bases, leaving 14 bases between them. This CDR3 comprises 15 residues. The germline CDR1 and CDR2 sequences are LGHNA and YNFKEQ. This chain's CDR3 is CASSQGSALWSPLHF. DNA of the CDR3: TGTGCCAGCAGCCAAGGGTCAGCGCTTTGGTCACCCCTCCACTTT.

V usage is TRBV5-1 and J usage is TRBJ2-3; 7 bases fit TRBD1. Per germline, CDR1 SGHRS and CDR2 YFSETQ. This CDR3 is 14 amino acids long. After removal of 4 bases from V and 2 bases from J, the junction contained 4 bases not matched to a gene. In nucleotides, the CDR3 is TGCGCCAGCAGCCTAGGGACAGTCACAGATACGCAGTATTTT. It yields the protein CASSLGTVTDTQYF.

In its sample, this clone was seen once. J is TRBJ2-7 and V is TRBV9, with 7 bases aligning to TRBD1. Germline V CDR1 and CDR2: SGDLS, YYNGEE. The CDR3 is made up of 14 amino acids. Trimming took 3 bases from V and 0 from J; bases not matched to a gene: 3. DNA of the CDR3: TGTGCCAGCAGCGCCGGGGACAGCTCCTACGAGCAGTACTTC. Its protein is CASSAGDSSYEQYF.

The genes are TRBV6-1 and TRBJ1-5; 9 bases are a match to TRBD1. The V segment lost 1 base and the J segment 4 bases; nucleotides outside the gene matches: 5. There are 16 residues in the CDR3. Germline V lookup: CDR1 MNHNS, CDR2 SASEGT. DNA for the CDR3: TGTGCCAGCAGTGAAGGGGACAGGGTGGCGAATCAGCCCCAGCATTTT. This codes for CASSEGDRVANQPQHF.